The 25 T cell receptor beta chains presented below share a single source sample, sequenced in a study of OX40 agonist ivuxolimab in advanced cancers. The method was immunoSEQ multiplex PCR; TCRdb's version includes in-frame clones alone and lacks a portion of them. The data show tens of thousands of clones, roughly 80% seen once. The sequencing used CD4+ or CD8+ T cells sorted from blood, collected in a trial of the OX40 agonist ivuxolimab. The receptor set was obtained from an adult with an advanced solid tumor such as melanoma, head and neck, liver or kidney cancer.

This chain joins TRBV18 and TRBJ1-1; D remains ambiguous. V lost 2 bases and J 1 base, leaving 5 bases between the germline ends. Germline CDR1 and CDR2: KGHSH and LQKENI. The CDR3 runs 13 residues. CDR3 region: CASSPSSNTEAFF. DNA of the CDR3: TGTGCCAGCTCACCAAGCTCGAACACTGAAGCTTTCTTT.

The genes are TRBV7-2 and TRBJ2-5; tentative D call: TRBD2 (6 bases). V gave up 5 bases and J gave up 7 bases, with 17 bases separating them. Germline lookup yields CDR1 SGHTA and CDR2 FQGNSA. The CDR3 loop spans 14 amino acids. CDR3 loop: CASSGGTPAGTQYF. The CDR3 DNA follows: TGTGCCAGCAGCGGGGGGACCCCTGCGGGGACCCAGTACTTC. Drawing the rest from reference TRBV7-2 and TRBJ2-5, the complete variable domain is GAGVSQSPSNKVTEKGKDVELRCDPISGHTALYWYRQSLGQGLEFLIYFQGNSAPDKSGLPSDRFSAERTGGSVSTLTIQRTQQEDSAVYLCASSGGTPAGTQYFGPGTRLLVL.

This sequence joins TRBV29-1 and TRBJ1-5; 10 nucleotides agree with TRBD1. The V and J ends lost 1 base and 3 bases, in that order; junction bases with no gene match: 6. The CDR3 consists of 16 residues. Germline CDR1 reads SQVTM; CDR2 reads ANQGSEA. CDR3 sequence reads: CSVEVTGTGVNQPQHF. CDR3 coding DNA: TGCAGCGTTGAAGTCACCGGGACAGGGGTCAATCAGCCCCAGCATTTT.

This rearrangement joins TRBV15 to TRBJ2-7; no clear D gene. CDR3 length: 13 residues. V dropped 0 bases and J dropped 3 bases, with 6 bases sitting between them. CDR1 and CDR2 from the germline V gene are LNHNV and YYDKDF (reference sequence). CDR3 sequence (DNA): TGTGCCACCAGCAGAGAGGGGTACTACGAGCAGTACTTC. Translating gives CATSREGYYEQYF. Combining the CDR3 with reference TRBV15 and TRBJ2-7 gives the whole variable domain DAMVIQNPRYQVTQFGKPVTLSCSQTLNHNVMYWYQQKSSQAPKLLFHYYDKDFNNEADTPDNFQSRRPNTSFCFLDIRSPGLGDTAMYLCATSREGYYEQYFGPGTRLTVT.

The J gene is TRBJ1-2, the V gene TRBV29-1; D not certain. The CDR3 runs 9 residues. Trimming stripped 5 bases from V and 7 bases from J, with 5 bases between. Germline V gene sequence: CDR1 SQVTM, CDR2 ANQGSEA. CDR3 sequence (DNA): TGCAGCGTTTCACCTGGCTACACCTTC. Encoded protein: CSVSPGYTF.

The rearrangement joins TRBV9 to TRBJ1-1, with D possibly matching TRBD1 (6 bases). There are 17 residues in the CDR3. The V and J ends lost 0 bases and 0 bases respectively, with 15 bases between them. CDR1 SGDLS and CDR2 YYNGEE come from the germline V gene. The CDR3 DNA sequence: TGTGCCAGCAGCGTAGCGAGGGGGGGGGAAATGAACACTGAAGCTTTCTTT. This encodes CASSVARGGEMNTEAFF.

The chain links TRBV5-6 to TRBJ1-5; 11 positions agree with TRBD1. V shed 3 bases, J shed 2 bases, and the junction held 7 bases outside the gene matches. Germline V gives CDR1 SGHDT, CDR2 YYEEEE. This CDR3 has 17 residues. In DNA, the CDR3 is TGTGCCAGCAGCTCGGACAGGGGGCGTTCCGGCAATCAGCCCCAGCATTTT. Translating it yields CASSSDRGRSGNQPQHF.

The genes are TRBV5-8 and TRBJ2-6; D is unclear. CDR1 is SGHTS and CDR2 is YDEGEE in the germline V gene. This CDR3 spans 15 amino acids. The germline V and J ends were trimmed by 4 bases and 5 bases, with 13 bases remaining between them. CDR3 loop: CASSLSLLRANVLTF. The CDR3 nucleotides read TGTGCCAGCAGCCTTTCCCTTTTACGGGCCAACGTCCTGACTTTC.

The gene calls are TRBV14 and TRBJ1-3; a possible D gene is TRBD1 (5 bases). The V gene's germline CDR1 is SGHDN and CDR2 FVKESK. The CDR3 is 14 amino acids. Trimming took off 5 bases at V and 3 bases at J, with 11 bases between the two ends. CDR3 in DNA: TGTGCCAGCAGCTCAGGGACGGGTGGAAACACCATATATTTT. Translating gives CASSSGTGGNTIYF.

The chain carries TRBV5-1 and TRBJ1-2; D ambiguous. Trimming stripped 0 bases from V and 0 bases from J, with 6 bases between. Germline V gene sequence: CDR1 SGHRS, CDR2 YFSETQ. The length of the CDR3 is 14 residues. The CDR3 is CASSLDSPNYGYTF. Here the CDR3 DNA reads TGCGCCAGCAGCTTGGACAGCCCTAACTATGGCTACACCTTC.

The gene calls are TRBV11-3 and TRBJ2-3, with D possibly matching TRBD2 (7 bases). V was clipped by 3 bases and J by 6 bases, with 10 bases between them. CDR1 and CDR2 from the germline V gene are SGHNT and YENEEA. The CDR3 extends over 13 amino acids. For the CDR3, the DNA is TGTGCCAGCAGCTTCCGGGGGGCCGATACGCAGTATTTT. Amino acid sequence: CASSFRGADTQYF.

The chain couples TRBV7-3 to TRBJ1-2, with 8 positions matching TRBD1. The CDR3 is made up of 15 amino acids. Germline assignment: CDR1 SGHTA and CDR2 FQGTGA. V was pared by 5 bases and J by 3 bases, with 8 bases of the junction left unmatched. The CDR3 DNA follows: TGTGCCAGCAGCCCCGAGACAGGGGCGGACTATGGCTACACCTTC. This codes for CASSPETGADYGYTF.

The CDR3 DNA reads TGTGCCAGCAGCCCGCCAGGCTCGGACATTCAGTACTTC. Protein: CASSPPGSDIQYF. The chain uses TRBV7-3 and TRBJ2-4; D unclear. V lost 5 bases and J 8 bases, leaving 13 bases between the germline ends. There are 13 residues in the CDR3. Germline CDR1 reads SGHTA; CDR2 reads FQGTGA.

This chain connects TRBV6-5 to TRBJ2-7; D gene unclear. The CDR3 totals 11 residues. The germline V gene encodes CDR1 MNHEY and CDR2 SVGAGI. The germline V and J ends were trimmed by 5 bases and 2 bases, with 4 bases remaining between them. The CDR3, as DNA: TGTGCCAGCAGTCAGGCCTACGAGCAGTACTTC. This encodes CASSQAYEQYF.

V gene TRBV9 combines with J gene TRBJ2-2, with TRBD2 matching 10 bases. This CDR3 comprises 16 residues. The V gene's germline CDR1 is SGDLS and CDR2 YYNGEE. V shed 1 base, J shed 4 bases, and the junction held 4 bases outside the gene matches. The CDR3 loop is CASSVRSGGATGELFF. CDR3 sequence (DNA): TGTGCCAGCAGCGTACGAAGCGGGGGGGCCACCGGGGAGCTGTTTTTT.

The CDR3 coding sequence is TGTGCCACCTCGAAAGGGACACCCGTCAGAGGCTACACCTTC. Its protein is CATSKGTPVRGYTF. The genes are TRBV27 and TRBJ1-2, with a possible D match to TRBD1 (6 bases). Between the trimmed V and J ends, which lost 10 bases and 8 bases, there was a span of 23 bases. The CDR3 is made up of 14 amino acids. The germline gives CDR1 MNHEY, CDR2 SMNVEV (reference sequence).

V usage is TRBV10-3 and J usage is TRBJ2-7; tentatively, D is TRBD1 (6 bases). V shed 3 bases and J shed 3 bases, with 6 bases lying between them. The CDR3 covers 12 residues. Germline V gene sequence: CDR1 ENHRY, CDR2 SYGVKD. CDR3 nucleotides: TGTGCCATCAGTGACAGGGGCTACGAGCAGTACTTC. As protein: CAISDRGYEQYF.

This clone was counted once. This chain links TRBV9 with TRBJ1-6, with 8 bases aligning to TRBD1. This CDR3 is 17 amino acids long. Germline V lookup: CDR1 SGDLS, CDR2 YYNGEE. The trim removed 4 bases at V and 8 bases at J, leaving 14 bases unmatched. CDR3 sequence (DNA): TGTGCCAGCAGCCTAGCACTTGGGCAGGGGGCCGATTCACCCCTCCACTTT. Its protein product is CASSLALGQGADSPLHF.

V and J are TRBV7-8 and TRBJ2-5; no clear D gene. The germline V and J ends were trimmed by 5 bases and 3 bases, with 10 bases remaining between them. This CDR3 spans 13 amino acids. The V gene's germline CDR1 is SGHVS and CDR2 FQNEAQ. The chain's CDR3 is CASSRTQKETQYF. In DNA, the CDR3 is TGTGCCAGCAGCAGGACGCAGAAAGAGACCCAGTACTTC.

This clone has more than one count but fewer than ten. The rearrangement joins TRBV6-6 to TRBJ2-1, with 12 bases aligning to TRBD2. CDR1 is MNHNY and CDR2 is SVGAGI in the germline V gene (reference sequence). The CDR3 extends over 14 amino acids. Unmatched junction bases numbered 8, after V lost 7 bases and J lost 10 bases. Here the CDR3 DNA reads TGTGCCAGCAAGGAGGCTAGCGGGGGGGCGGAGCAGTTCTTC. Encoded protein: CASKEASGGAEQFF.

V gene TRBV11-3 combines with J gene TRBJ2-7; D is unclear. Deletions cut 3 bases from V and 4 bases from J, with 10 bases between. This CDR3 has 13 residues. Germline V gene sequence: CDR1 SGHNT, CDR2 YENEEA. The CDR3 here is CASSFAHKYEQYF. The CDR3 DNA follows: TGTGCCAGCAGCTTCGCGCACAAGTACGAGCAGTACTTC.

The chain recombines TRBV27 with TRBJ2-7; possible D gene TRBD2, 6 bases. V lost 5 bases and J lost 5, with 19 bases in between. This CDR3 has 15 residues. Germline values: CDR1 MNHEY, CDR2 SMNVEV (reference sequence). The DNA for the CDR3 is TGTGCCAGCAGTCCCCTCCGGGGGTATAGGAACGAGCAGTACTTC. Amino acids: CASSPLRGYRNEQYF.

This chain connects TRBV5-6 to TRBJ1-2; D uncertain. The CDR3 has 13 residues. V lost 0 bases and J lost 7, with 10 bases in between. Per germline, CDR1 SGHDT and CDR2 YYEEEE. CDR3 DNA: TGTGCCAGCAGCTTGGGCGTTCTGGGTGGCTACACCTTC. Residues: CASSLGVLGGYTF.

CDR3 nucleotide sequence: TGCGCCAGCAGCTTGGTGGGACGTCAGGAGACCCAGTACTTC. This codes for CASSLVGRQETQYF. V is TRBV5-1 and J is TRBJ2-5; D may correspond to TRBD1 or TRBD2 (5 bases each). From germline, CDR1 is SGHRS and CDR2 YFSETQ. CDR3 length equals 14 residues. The ends were cut back, 0 bases at V and 5 bases at J, with 11 bases in the middle.

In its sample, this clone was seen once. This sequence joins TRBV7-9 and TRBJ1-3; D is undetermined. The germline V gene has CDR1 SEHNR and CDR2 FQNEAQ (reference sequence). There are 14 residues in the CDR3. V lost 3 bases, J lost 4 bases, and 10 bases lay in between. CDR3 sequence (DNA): TGTGCCAGCAGCTTCCTCGAGACCGGAAACACCATATATTTT. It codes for CASSFLETGNTIYF.